This section outlines one T cell receptor beta chain sequence together with its context. The antigen is unknown. The sample is drawn from a study of T cells expressing NK-cell markers. Turning to the study itself: Seven sequenced donors out of eight were HCMV-seropositive, one seronegative. Study-wide results and limits: NKG2C+ dominant clonotypes from 6 or 7 donors made up roughly 1.0-8% of CD8+ T cells.

TCRdb reprocessed the 5' RACE reads, with one entry per CDR3 protein and no DNA. There are 350,000 to 450,000 distinct CDR3 sequences in the sample, with around 5% held by the top ten. The sequencing input was blood T cells: a sorted CD56 or NKG2C T cell subset, CD4+ or CD8+ T cells, or bulk PBMC T cells (not recorded which). This receptor was taken from a man aged 18-75 years in good health.

CDR3 loop: CASSFPTGTNEKLFF. V and J are TRBV6-5 and TRBJ1-4. Per germline, CDR1 MNHEY and CDR2 SVGAGI. The CDR3 loop spans 15 amino acids.